These 10 T cell receptor beta chains came from one sample sequenced in a study of cytomegalovirus exposure and HLA in healthy donors. Both 60 Vbeta primers and 13 Jbeta primers went into the PCR. Only in-frame clones appear in the TCRdb table, and some are missing; sequencing was by immunoSEQ multiplex PCR. The table includes some 180,000 clones, about 70% detected once. The material sequenced was PBMCs. The receptors shown here come from a woman aged 25 to 39 in good health and CMV-seronegative.

V gene TRBV2 combines with J gene TRBJ2-3; 9 positions agree with TRBD1. This CDR3 contains 13 residues. The V gene end was trimmed by 6 bases and the J gene end by 3 bases; junction bases not matched to a gene: 1. Germline loops: CDR1 SNHLY, CDR2 FYNNEI. CDR3 bases: TGTGCCAGCAGGACAGGGGGGACAGATACGCAGTATTTT. Translation gives CASRTGGTDTQYF. The full variable domain, completed using reference TRBV2 and TRBJ2-3, is EPEVTQTPSHQVTQMGQEVILRCVPISNHLYFYWYRQILGQKVEFLVSFYNNEISEKSEIFDDQFSVERPDGSNFTLKIRSTKLEDSAMYFCASRTGGTDTQYFGPGTRLTVL.

This clone was picked up one time. The chain links TRBV19 to TRBJ1-1, with D unclear. Trimming stripped 5 bases from V and 4 bases from J, with 17 bases between. This CDR3 contains 15 residues. The germline V gene has CDR1 LNHDA and CDR2 SQIVND (reference sequence). CDR3 nucleotides: TGTGCCAGTAGTTATGGCAATGGGTGGGCCACTGAAGCTTTCTTT. It is translated as CASSYGNGWATEAFF.

The V gene is TRBV5-1, the J gene TRBJ2-3; TRBD2 agrees at 8 bases. V shed 4 bases, J shed 0 bases, and the junction held 10 bases outside the gene matches. The CDR3 runs to 17 residues. CDR1 is SGHRS, CDR2 YFSETQ, per germline. The chain's CDR3 is CASSDKSSGSSTDTQYF. As DNA, the CDR3 is TGCGCCAGCAGCGACAAGTCTAGCGGGTCTAGCACAGATACGCAGTATTTT.

This clone was detected a few times. V is TRBV7-8 and J is TRBJ1-5; a possible D gene is TRBD1 (5 bases). Germline V lookup: CDR1 SGHVS, CDR2 FQNEAQ. Trimming cost V 4 bases and J 3 bases, with 16 bases left between them. The CDR3 has 16 residues. In DNA, the CDR3 is TGTGCCAGCAGCTCGGGGGGATCCAGAAACAATCAGCCCCAGCATTTT. Its protein is CASSSGGSRNNQPQHF.

V usage is TRBV6-6 and J usage is TRBJ2-1; 9 bases align to TRBD1. The CDR3 loop spans 16 amino acids. The germline CDR1 and CDR2 sequences are MNHNY and SVGAGI (reference sequence). V gave up 5 bases and J gave up 0 bases; unmatched junction bases: 5. CDR3 in DNA: TGTGCCAGCAGTACGGGACAGGGACCCTCCTACAATGAGCAGTTCTTC. Its translation: CASSTGQGPSYNEQFF.

The sample holds one count of this clone. The rearrangement uses TRBV19 and TRBJ2-5; tentative D call: TRBD1 (6 bases). Germline values: CDR1 LNHDA, CDR2 SQIVND (reference sequence). Trimming took 5 bases from V and 0 from J, leaving 13 bases between them. This CDR3 is 15 amino acids long. Written as DNA, the CDR3 is TGTGCCAGTAGTCCCGAGCAGGGGAACCAAGAGACCCAGTACTTC. Protein product: CASSPEQGNQETQYF.

V is TRBV7-8 and J is TRBJ2-5; 10 bases agree with TRBD1. This CDR3 region has 16 residues. V shed 5 bases and J 4 bases; nucleotides not matched to a gene: 10. Germline V CDR1 and CDR2: SGHVS, FQNEAQ. CDR3 region: CASSKGDRGSAETQYF. CDR3 DNA sequence: TGTGCCAGCAGCAAGGGGGACAGGGGTAGTGCAGAGACCCAGTACTTC.

V usage is TRBV19 and J usage is TRBJ2-7, with 7 bases identical to TRBD1. V was clipped by 2 bases and J by 5 bases; unmatched bases: 6. CDR1 is LNHDA and CDR2 is SQIVND in the germline V gene (reference sequence). This CDR3 contains 14 residues. The CDR3 region is CASSIRTGLHEQYF. CDR3 bases: TGTGCCAGTAGTATAAGGACAGGTCTTCACGAGCAGTACTTC.

The CDR3 spells CASSQELLGYNEQFF. As DNA, the CDR3 is TGCGCCAGCAGCCAAGAATTACTAGGGTACAATGAGCAGTTCTTC. The rearrangement links TRBV4-3 to TRBJ2-1; perhaps TRBD2 as D (5 bases). Germline assignment: CDR1 LGHNA and CDR2 YSLEER. The CDR3 extends over 15 amino acids. V lost 0 bases, J lost 4 bases, and 10 bases lay in between.

The chain links TRBV4-1 to TRBJ1-2, with no clear D. Germline V CDR1 and CDR2: MGHRA, YSYEKL. V was shortened by 0 bases and J by 2 bases, with 10 bases between the two germline ends. The CDR3 is made up of 15 amino acids. The CDR3 nucleotides are TGCGCCAGCAGCCAAGATTGGCGGCAAAACTATGGCTACACCTTC. It specifies CASSQDWRQNYGYTF.